The text below deals with one TCR beta chain. Per the germline V gene, CDR1 is GTSNPN and CDR2 is SVGIG (reference sequence). With 0 bases clipped from V and 7 bases from J, the junction kept 11 bases outside the gene matches. This CDR3 contains 17 residues. This record belongs to a study of technical replicates of blood from a few donors. The table came from immunoSEQ multiplex PCR; TCRdb's copy has only in-frame clones and leaves some out. The repertoire holds approximately 13,000 clones, with 86% as singletons. Sequencing was done on a sample of PBMCs. V gene TRBV30 combines with J gene TRBJ2-4; the match to TRBD2 covers 11 bases. The source of this sequence is a human donor in good health. The DNA for the CDR3 is TGTGCCTGGAGTGTACTTACTAGCGGGAGCTCCGCGAACATTCAGTACTTC. Translated, it gives CAWSVLTSGSSANIQYF.